This T cell receptor beta chain was found in a study of blood T cell repertoires in COVID-19. Sequencing used immunoSEQ multiplex PCR; TCRdb keeps in-frame clones, though not all of them. This table has around 340,000 clones, about 88% appearing once. Clinical history as reported by participants underpinned cohort assignment. In germline, CDR1 is LGHNA, CDR2 YNFKEQ. V was clipped by 2 bases and J by 4 bases, with 8 bases between them. The length of the CDR3 is 13 residues. This sequence was found in a woman aged 30 to 39 who had been exposed to COVID-19. The V and J genes are TRBV4-2 and TRBJ1-1; no definite D call. The specimen was PBMCs or T cells enriched from blood (not recorded which). CDR3 bases: TGTGCCAGCAGCCAACACCCGGGCACTGAAGCTTTCTTT. Its translation: CASSQHPGTEAFF.